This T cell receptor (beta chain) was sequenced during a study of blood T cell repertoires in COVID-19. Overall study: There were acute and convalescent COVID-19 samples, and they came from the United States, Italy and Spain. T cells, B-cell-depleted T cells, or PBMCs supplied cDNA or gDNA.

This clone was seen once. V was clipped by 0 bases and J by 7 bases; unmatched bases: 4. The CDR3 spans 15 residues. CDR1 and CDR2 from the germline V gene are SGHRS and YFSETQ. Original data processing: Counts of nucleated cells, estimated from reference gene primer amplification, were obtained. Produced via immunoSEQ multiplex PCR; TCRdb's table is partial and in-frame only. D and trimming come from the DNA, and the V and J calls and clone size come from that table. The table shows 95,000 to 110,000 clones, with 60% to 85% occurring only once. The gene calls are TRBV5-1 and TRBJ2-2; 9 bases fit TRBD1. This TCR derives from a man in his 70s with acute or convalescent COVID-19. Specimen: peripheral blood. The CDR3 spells CASSLAGTGNGELFF. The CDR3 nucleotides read TGCGCCAGCAGCTTGGCCGGGACAGGGAACGGGGAGCTGTTTTTT.